Presented here are 20 T cell receptor beta chains from one specimen sequenced in a study of shared clonotypes between healthy human individuals. The data were produced by immunoSEQ multiplex PCR, yet TCRdb's version contains in-frame clones alone and is incomplete. This repertoire shows fewer than 850,000 clones, roughly 91% found once; its top ten account for more than 30%. Sequencing was done on a sample of memory CD8+ T cells from PBMCs. Subset specified: CD45RO+ cells pooled with CCR7-negative TemRA cells. The receptors were gathered from a man in his late teens or twenties in good health. Some clones in this sample may be carry-over from other donors' samples.

This chain connects TRBV6-4 to TRBJ1-2; D is unclear. CDR1 is MRHNA, CDR2 SNTAGT, per germline. This CDR3 has 15 amino acids. V lost 6 bases and J lost 1, with 15 bases in between. As DNA, the CDR3 is TGTGCCAGCAGACCGGACTTTTTTCTTAACTATGGCTACACCTTC. Translation gives CASRPDFFLNYGYTF.

The chain uses TRBV13 and TRBJ2-3; TRBD2 matches 9 bases. The CDR3 has 17 amino acids. Trimming cost V 0 bases and J 10 bases; bases outside gene matches: 14. The germline V gene has CDR1 PRHDT and CDR2 FYEKMQ (reference sequence). The CDR3 DNA is TGTGCCAGCAGCTTAGGCCCCTTCCAACCTAGCGGGATCTCGCAGTATTTT. Protein product: CASSLGPFQPSGISQYF.

This clone came up once. The J gene is TRBJ2-7, the V gene TRBV7-9, with TRBD2 identical over 12 bases. Germline V lookup: CDR1 SEHNR, CDR2 FQNEAQ (reference sequence). The CDR3 runs 16 residues. Trimming at V came to 1 base and at J to 0 bases, leaving 1 base not matched to a gene. The CDR3 loop is CASSLETSGSSYEQYF. In DNA form, the CDR3 reads TGTGCCAGCAGCTTAGAGACTAGCGGGAGCTCCTACGAGCAGTACTTC.

J is TRBJ2-1 and V is TRBV2; a weak D match, TRBD1 (7 bases). Looked up from germline, CDR1 is SNHLY and CDR2 is FYNNEI. The CDR3 runs 13 residues. Trimming cost V 7 bases and J 10 bases, with 17 bases left between them. CDR3 bases: TGTGCCAGCAACGCGGGACCAGGGGGGGAGCAGTTCTTC. This codes for CASNAGPGGEQFF.

In DNA, the CDR3 is TGTGCCAGCAGTTCGCGGGAGGGGTCCTACGAGCAGTACTTC. This encodes CASSSREGSYEQYF. The rearrangement links TRBV9 to TRBJ2-7; 9 bases map to TRBD2. CDR3 length: 14 residues. Trimming took 5 bases from V and 1 from J; bases not matched to a gene: 4. CDR1 is SGDLS, CDR2 YYNGEE, per germline. Complete variable domain (other parts from reference TRBV9 and TRBJ2-7): DSGVTQTPKHLITATGQRVTLRCSPRSGDLSVYWYQQSLDQGLQFLIQYYNGEERAKGNILERFSAQQFPDLHSELNLSSLELGDSALYFCASSSREGSYEQYFGPGTRLTVT.

A few counts support this clone. The rearrangement joins TRBV29-1 to TRBJ1-1; possibly TRBD1 for D (5 bases). CDR1 and CDR2 (germline): SQVTM, ANQGSEA. CDR3 length: 10 residues. V lost 4 bases and J 9 bases, leaving 9 bases between the germline ends. CDR3 in DNA: TGCAGCGTTGGGGGGGTCCAAGCTTTCTTT. This sequence encodes CSVGGVQAFF.

The V and J genes are TRBV5-5 and TRBJ2-2; no clear D. Per the germline V gene, CDR1 is SGHKS and CDR2 is YYEKEE (reference sequence). Trimming shortened V by 2 bases and J by 2 bases, and 7 bases separated the two germline ends. The CDR3 runs to 14 residues. CDR3 nucleotides: TGTGCCAGCAGCTTAAGCTTCAACACCGGGGAGCTGTTTTTT. Residues: CASSLSFNTGELFF.

The genes are TRBV4-3 and TRBJ1-2, with 12 bases fitting TRBD1. CDR1 LGHNA and CDR2 YSLEER come from the germline V gene. V lost 3 bases to trimming and J lost 6 bases; unmatched junction nucleotides: 8. The CDR3 covers 16 residues. Here the CDR3 DNA reads TGCGCCAGCAGCCAGATGGGACAGGGGGCAATGAATGGCTACACCTTC. Translated, it gives CASSQMGQGAMNGYTF.

This chain joins TRBV18 and TRBJ2-3; perhaps TRBD1 as D (6 bases). CDR1 is KGHSH, CDR2 LQKENI, per germline. Trimming left V 0 bases short and J 1 base short, with 11 bases between. The length of the CDR3 is 16 residues. The CDR3 loop is CASSPPGAGGTDTQYF. As DNA, the CDR3 is TGTGCCAGCTCACCACCGGGCGCAGGGGGCACAGATACGCAGTATTTT.

This chain joins TRBV27 and TRBJ2-7; D is perhaps TRBD2 (6 bases). Trimming took 6 bases from V and 3 from J, leaving 15 bases between them. Germline CDR1 MNHEY, CDR2 SMNVEV (reference sequence). The CDR3 is made up of 14 amino acids. The CDR3 loop is CASRESGPRYEQYF. The CDR3 bases are TGTGCCAGCAGAGAAAGCGGGCCACGCTACGAGCAGTACTTC.

This clone appeared once. The gene calls are TRBV12-5 and TRBJ1-2; 9 nucleotides line up with TRBD1. Germline CDR1 is LGHNT and CDR2 is FRNRAP. The CDR3 sequence is 14 residues long. Losses at the gene ends were 6 bases for V and 3 bases for J; bases not matched to a gene: 5. CDR3 loop: CASGPQGADYGYTF. For the CDR3, the DNA is TGTGCTAGTGGACCACAGGGGGCCGACTATGGCTACACCTTC.

This sequence joins TRBV10-3 and TRBJ2-1; D perhaps matches TRBD2 (5 bases). Trimming stripped 2 bases from V and 4 bases from J, with 18 bases between. Germline V lookup: CDR1 ENHRY, CDR2 SYGVKD. The CDR3 spans 17 residues. CDR3 DNA: TGTGCCATCAGTGAGAAGAGGTGGGAGCCGATATACAATGAGCAGTTCTTC. This codes for CAISEKRWEPIYNEQFF.

The chain couples TRBV5-6 to TRBJ2-7, with 8 nucleotides matching TRBD2. From germline, CDR1 is SGHDT and CDR2 YYEEEE. Trimming at V came to 2 bases and at J to 1 base, leaving 5 bases not matched to a gene. This CDR3 has 15 residues. DNA for the CDR3: TGTGCCAGCAGCTTACCGGGACTAGAGTCCTACGAGCAGTACTTC. Its translation is CASSLPGLESYEQYF. The whole variable domain, remainder taken from reference TRBV5-6 and TRBJ2-7, is DAGVTQSPTHLIKTRGQQVTLRCSPKSGHDTVSWYQQALGQGPQFIFQYYEEEERQRGNFPDRFSGHQFPNYSSELNVNALLLGDSALYLCASSLPGLESYEQYFGPGTRLTVT.

The chain links TRBV28 to TRBJ2-2, with 9 bases identical to TRBD1. CDR3 length: 18 residues. Per the germline V gene, CDR1 is MDHEN and CDR2 is SYDVKM. V lost 4 bases, J lost 0 bases, and 9 bases stayed unmatched. DNA of the CDR3: TGTGCCAGCAGTTCGGACAGGGGATACTTCGCGAACACCGGGGAGCTGTTTTTT. Translated: CASSSDRGYFANTGELFF. The variable domain in full, with the rest retrieved from reference TRBV28 and TRBJ2-2, is DVKVTQSSRYLVKRTGEKVFLECVQDMDHENMFWYRQDPGLGLRLIYFSYDVKMKEKGDIPEGYSVSREKKERFSLILESASTNQTSMYLCASSSDRGYFANTGELFFGEGSRLTVL.

The chain is built from TRBV6-5 and TRBJ2-4; TRBD1 is a possible D gene (5 bases). Germline V CDR1 and CDR2: MNHEY, SVGAGI. The length of the CDR3 is 15 residues. Trimming took 6 bases from V and 1 from J, leaving 13 bases between them. The CDR3 here is CASSSLPGAKNIQYF. In DNA form, the CDR3 reads TGTGCCAGCAGCTCCTTGCCAGGGGCCAAAAACATTCAGTACTTC.

The chain uses TRBV27 and TRBJ1-2; D is unresolved. V shed 5 bases and J shed 4 bases, with 8 bases lying between them. From germline, CDR1 is MNHEY and CDR2 SMNVEV (reference sequence). The CDR3 has 12 residues. The CDR3 loop is CASSGWPYGYTF. The CDR3 coding sequence is TGTGCCAGCAGTGGATGGCCCTATGGCTACACCTTC.

V usage is TRBV10-2 and J usage is TRBJ2-7; 9 bases agree with TRBD2. This CDR3 is built from 17 residues. In germline, CDR1 is WSHSY, CDR2 SAAADI. The junction had 8 bases not matched to a gene; V was cut back by 2 bases and J by 0 bases. The CDR3 loop is CASSERTSARISYEQYF. The CDR3 DNA sequence: TGCGCCAGCAGTGAGCGGACTAGCGCAAGAATCTCCTACGAGCAGTACTTC.

The table lists this clone with a count of one. The rearrangement joins TRBV4-3 to TRBJ1-2; D possibly corresponds to TRBD1 (6 bases). CDR3 length equals 17 residues. Germline V lookup: CDR1 LGHNA, CDR2 YSLEER. Trimming took off 2 bases at V and 3 bases at J, with 19 bases between the two ends. CDR3 DNA sequence: TGCGCCAGCAGCCAAAAGTTGCAGGGGTGGAGGGACTATGGCTACACCTTC. Its protein product is CASSQKLQGWRDYGYTF.

This rearrangement joins TRBV2 to TRBJ2-4; 10 bases match TRBD1. The V gene's germline CDR1 is SNHLY and CDR2 FYNNEI. This CDR3 has 18 amino acids. J gave up 0 bases and V 6 bases, and 11 bases lay outside the gene matches. The CDR3 loop reads CASRRTGGVPSAKNIQYF. The CDR3 region has the DNA TGTGCCAGCAGACGGACAGGGGGTGTCCCCTCAGCCAAAAACATTCAGTACTTC.

This clone was counted a single time. This sequence joins TRBV14 and TRBJ1-2; D may be TRBD1 (6 bases). Trimming stripped 1 base from V and 4 bases from J, with 13 bases between. From germline, CDR1 is SGHDN and CDR2 FVKESK. The CDR3 spans 15 residues. As DNA, the CDR3 is TGTGCCAGCAGCCAAGTCGGCAGGGACATCTATGGCTACACCTTC. It codes for CASSQVGRDIYGYTF.